This entry is about one TCR beta chain. This clone was observed once. Which antigen it targets is not known. No base quality values were provided; no much bigger clone lies one nucleotide off. The data stem from a study of EBV T-cell therapy then PD-1 blockade in nasopharyngeal carcinoma (dated by TCRdb to the early 2020s). The Qiagen DNeasy Kit was used to extract genomic DNA from the sorted cells. TCR beta chain deep sequencing was performed on the immunoSEQ platform. Turning to the authors' computational methods: Repertoire data analysis was performed with the immunoSEQ Analyzer software. TCRdb took over this immuneACCESS table, retaining in-frame rearrangements with V and J assigned. Such tables are incomplete; in checked studies, under half of the missing clones stem from an unresolved V gene, and the remainder is unexplained. That table gives V, J and clone size, and the DNA gave D and trimming. In all, the sample holds roughly 14,000 clones, and 84% of those were seen once. The ten largest clones capture about 29% of the sample.

From its cysteine to its phenylalanine, the CDR3 spans 16 amino acids. Kept here is only the CDR3 DNA, which spans 48 bases and is read in frame from base 1. CDR1 and CDR2, looked up from the germline V gene, are MNHEY and SVGEGT. Trimming leaves V shorter by 2 bases and J shorter by 4 bases, with the junction holding 8 bases beyond the gene matches. Reading the label with the study, this specimen's treatment or condition is: AdE1-LMPpoly-expanded autologous EBV-specific T-cell therapy followed by anti-PD-1 nivolumab. The source material was CD8+ T cells from blood, sampled around day 100 from a patient whose treatment included autologous EBV-specific T cells and nivolumab. This sequence was found in a middle-aged man with nasopharyngeal carcinoma. Recombination linked TRBV6-2 or TRBV6-3 to TRBJ1-2; 9 bases in the middle match TRBD1. The bases are TGTGCCAGCAGTTACCCAGGGACAGGGAGGATCTATGGCTACACCTTC. This gives the protein CASSYPGTGRIYGYTF.